This T cell receptor beta chain comes out of a study of blood T cell repertoires in COVID-19. In the study overall: PBMCs, B-cell-depleted T cells, or T cells were the source of the cDNA or gDNA that made up the material.

This clone was seen just once. The authors' processing: From reference gene primer amplification, estimates of nucleated cell counts were derived. Sequencing was performed with immunoSEQ multiplex PCR; in TCRdb, only in-frame clones are kept and a portion is missing. For V, J and clone size, that table is used; D and trimming come from the DNA. The sample shows fewer than 75,000 clones, about 88% of them seen only once. Input material: peripheral blood. The receptor comes from a man aged 70 or older with acute or convalescent COVID-19.

The CDR3 DNA is TGTGCCAGCAGTTGGGGACTCGAACGGGCCAAAAACATTCAGTACTTC. The encoded protein is CASSWGLERAKNIQYF. The chain is built from TRBV6-2 or TRBV6-3 and TRBJ2-4, with D maybe TRBD2 (6 bases). Germline values: CDR1 MNHEY, CDR2 SVGEGT. CDR3 size: 16 residues. V shed 4 bases and J shed 1 base, with 14 bases lying between them.